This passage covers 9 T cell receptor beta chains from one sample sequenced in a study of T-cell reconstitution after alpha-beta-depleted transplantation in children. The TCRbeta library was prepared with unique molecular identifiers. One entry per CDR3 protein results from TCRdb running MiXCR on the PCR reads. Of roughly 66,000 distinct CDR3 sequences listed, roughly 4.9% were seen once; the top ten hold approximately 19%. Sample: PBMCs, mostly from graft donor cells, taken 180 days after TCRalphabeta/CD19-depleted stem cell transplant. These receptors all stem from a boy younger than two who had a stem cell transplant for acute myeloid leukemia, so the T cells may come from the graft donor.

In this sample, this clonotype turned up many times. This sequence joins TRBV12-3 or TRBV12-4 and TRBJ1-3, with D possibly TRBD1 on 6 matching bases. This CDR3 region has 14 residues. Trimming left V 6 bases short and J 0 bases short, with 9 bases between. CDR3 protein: CASSGQSSGNTIYF. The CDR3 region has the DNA TGTGCCAGCAGCGGACAGAGCTCTGGAAACACCATATATTTT.

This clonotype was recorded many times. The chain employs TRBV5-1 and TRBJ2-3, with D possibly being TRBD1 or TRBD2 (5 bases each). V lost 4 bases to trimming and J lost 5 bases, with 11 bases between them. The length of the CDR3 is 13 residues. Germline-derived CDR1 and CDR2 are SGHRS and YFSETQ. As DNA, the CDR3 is TGCGCCAGCAGCCAAGGGACCGTAGATACGCAGTATTTT. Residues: CASSQGTVDTQYF.

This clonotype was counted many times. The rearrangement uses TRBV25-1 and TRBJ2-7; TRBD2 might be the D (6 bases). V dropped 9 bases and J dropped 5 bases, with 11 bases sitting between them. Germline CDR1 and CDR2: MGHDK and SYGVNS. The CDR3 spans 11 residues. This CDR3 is CARGLGDEQYF. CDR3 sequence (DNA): TGTGCCAGGGGACTGGGGGACGAGCAGTACTTC.

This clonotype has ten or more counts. The CDR3 region has the DNA TGTGCCAGCAGCACAAACCGGGACAGTGGACCTTACGAGCAGTACTTC. Its protein is CASSTNRDSGPYEQYF. This chain links TRBV12-3 or TRBV12-4 with TRBJ2-7; 7 bases match TRBD1. V gave up 6 bases and J gave up 4 bases; unmatched junction bases: 15. This CDR3 has 16 residues.

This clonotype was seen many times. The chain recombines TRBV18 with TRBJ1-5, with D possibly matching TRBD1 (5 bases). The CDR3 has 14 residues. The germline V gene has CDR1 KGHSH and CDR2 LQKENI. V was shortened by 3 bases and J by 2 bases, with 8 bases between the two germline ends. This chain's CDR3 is CASSPGDGNQPQHF. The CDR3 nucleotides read TGTGCCAGCTCACCGGGGGACGGCAATCAGCCCCAGCATTTT.

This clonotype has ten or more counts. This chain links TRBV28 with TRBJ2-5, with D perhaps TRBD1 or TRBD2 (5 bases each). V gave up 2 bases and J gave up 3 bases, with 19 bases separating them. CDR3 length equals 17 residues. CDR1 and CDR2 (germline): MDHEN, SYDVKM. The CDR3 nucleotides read TGTGCCAGCAGTTTACTACTCTGGACAACTAGGGAAGAGACCCAGTACTTC. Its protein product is CASSLLLWTTREETQYF.

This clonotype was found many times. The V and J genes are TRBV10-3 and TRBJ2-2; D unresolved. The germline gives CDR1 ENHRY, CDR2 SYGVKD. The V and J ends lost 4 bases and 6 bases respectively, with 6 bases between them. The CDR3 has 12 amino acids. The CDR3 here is CAISVAAGELFF. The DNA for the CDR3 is TGTGCCATCAGTGTTGCAGCCGGGGAGCTGTTTTTT.

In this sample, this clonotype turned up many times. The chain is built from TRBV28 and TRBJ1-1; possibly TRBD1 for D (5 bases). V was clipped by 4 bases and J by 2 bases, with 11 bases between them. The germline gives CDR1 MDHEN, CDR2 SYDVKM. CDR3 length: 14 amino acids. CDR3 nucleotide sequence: TGTGCCAGCAGTTCACCGACAGCTAACACTGAAGCTTTCTTT. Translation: CASSSPTANTEAFF.

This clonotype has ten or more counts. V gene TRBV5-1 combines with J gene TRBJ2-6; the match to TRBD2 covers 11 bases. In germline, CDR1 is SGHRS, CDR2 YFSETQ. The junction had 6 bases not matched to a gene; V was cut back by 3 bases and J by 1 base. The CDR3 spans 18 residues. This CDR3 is CASSSRLAGSSGANVLTF. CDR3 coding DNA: TGCGCCAGCAGCTCCCGACTAGCGGGGAGTTCTGGGGCCAACGTCCTGACTTTC.